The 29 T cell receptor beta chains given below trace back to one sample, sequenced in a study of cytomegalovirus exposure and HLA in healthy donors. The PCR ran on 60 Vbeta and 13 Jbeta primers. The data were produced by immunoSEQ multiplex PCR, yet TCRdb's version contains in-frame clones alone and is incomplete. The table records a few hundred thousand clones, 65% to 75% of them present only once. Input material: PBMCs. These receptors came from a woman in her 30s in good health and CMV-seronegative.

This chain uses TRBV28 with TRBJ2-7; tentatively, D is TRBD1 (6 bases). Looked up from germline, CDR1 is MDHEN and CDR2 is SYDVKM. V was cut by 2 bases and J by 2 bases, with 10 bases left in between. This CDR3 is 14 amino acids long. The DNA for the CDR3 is TGTGCCAGCAGTTTAACAGGGTTCACCTACGAGCAGTACTTC. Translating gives CASSLTGFTYEQYF. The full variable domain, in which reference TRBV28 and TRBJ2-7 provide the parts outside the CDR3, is DVKVTQSSRYLVKRTGEKVFLECVQDMDHENMFWYRQDPGLGLRLIYFSYDVKMKEKGDIPEGYSVSREKKERFSLILESASTNQTSMYLCASSLTGFTYEQYFGPGTRLTVT.

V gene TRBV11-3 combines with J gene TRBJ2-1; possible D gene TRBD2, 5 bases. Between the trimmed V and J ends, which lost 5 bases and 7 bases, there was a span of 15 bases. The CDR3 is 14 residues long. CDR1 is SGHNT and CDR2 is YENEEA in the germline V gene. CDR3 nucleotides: TGTGCCAGCAGCCCCCGGGGTAGAGGTAATGAGCAGTTCTTC. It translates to CASSPRGRGNEQFF.

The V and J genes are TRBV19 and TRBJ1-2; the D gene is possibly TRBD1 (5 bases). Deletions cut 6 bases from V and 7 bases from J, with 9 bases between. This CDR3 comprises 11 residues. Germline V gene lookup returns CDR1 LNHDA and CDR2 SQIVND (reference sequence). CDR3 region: CASSIRAGYTF. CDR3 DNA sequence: TGTGCCAGTAGCATCAGGGCTGGCTACACCTTC.

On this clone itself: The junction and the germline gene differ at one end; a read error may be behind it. The DNA for the CDR3 is TGTGGCAGCAGCTCGTCGACTAGCGGGGCACTTTTAGATACGCAGTATTTT. It is translated as CGSSSSTSGALLDTQYF. V gene TRBV5-5 combines with J gene TRBJ2-3; 11 nucleotides match TRBD2. Germline CDR1 reads SGHKS; CDR2 reads YYEKEE (reference sequence). The CDR3 is 17 amino acids.

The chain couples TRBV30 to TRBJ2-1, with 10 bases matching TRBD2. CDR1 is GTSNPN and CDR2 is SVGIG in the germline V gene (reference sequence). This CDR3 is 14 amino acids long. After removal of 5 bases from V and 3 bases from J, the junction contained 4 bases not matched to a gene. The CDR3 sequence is CAWSGTSDYNEQFF. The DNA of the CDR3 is TGTGCCTGGTCCGGGACTAGCGACTACAATGAGCAGTTCTTC.

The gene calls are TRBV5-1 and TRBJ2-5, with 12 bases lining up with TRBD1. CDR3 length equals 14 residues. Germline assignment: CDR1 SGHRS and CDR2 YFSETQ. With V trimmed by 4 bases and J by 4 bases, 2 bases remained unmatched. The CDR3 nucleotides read TGCGCCAGCAGCCGGGACAGGGGGCGAGAGACCCAGTACTTC. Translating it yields CASSRDRGRETQYF.

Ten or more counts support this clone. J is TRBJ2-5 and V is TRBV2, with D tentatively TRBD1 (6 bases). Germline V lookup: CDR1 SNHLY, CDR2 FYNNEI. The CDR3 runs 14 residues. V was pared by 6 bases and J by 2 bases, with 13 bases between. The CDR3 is CASRNRDRQETQYF. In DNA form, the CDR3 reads TGTGCCAGCAGAAACAGGGATCGGCAAGAGACCCAGTACTTC.

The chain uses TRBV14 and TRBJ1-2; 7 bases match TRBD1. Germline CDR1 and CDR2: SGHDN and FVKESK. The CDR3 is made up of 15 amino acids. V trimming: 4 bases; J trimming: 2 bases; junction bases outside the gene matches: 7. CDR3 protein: CASSRPGTVNYGYTF. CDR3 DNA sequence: TGTGCCAGCAGCCGTCCCGGGACAGTAAACTATGGCTACACCTTC.

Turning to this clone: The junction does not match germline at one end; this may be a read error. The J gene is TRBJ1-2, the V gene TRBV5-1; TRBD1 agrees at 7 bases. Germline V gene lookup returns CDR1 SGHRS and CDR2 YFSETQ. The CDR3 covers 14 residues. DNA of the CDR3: TGCGCCAGTAGCTTGGGGACAGCGAACTATGGCTACGCCTTC. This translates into CASSLGTANYGYAF.

DNA of the CDR3: TGCGCCAGCAGCCCGGGACAGGGAGGTTACGAGCAGTACTTC. This gives the protein CASSPGQGGYEQYF. The J gene is TRBJ2-7, the V gene TRBV5-1, with 9 bases matching TRBD1. Unmatched junction bases numbered 6, after V lost 4 bases and J lost 4 bases. Germline CDR1 reads SGHRS; CDR2 reads YFSETQ. The CDR3 has 14 residues.

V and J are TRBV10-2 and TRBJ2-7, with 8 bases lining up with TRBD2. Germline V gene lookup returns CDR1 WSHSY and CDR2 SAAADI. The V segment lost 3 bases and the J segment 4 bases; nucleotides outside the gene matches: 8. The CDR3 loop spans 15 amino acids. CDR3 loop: CASSDLNRLAYEQYF. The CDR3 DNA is TGCGCCAGCAGTGACCTTAACCGACTAGCGTACGAGCAGTACTTC.

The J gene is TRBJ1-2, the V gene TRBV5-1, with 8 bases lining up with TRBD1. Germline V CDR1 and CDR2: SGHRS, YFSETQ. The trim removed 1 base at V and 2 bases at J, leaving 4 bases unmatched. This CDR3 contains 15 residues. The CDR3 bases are TGCGCCAGCAGCTTGAGGGGACAGGCGAACTATGGCTACACCTTC. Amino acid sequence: CASSLRGQANYGYTF.

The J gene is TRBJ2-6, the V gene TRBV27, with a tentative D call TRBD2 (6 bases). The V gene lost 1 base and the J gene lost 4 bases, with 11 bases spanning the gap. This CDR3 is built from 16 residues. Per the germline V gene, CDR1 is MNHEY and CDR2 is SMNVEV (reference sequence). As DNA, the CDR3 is TGTGCCAGCAGTTTATATCGGGGGACGGGGGCCAACGTCCTGACTTTC. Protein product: CASSLYRGTGANVLTF.

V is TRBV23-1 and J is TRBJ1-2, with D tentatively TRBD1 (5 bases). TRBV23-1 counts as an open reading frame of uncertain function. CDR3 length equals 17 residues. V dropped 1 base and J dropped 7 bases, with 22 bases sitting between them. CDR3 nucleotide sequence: TGCGCCAGCAGTCAATTTTCAGGGCGTTTTTGGTCGATTGGCTACACCTTC. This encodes CASSQFSGRFWSIGYTF.

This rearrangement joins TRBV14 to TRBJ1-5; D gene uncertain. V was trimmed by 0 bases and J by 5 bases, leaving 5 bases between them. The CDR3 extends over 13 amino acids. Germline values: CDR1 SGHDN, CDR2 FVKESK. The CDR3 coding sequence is TGTGCCAGCAGCCAAGAACGGGATCAGCCCCAGCATTTT. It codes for CASSQERDQPQHF. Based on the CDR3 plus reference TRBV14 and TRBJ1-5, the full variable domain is EAGVTQFPSHSVIEKGQTVTLRCDPISGHDNLYWYRRVMGKEIKFLLHFVKESKQDESGMPNNRFLAERTGGTYSTLKVQPAELEDSGVYFCASSQERDQPQHFGDGTRLSIL.

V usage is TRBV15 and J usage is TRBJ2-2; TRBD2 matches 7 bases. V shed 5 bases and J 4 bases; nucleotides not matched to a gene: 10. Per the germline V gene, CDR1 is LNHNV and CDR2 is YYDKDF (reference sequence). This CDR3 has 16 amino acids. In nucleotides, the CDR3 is TGTGCCACCAGCCAATCCGGGGGGTTTGGCACCGGGGAGCTGTTTTTT. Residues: CATSQSGGFGTGELFF. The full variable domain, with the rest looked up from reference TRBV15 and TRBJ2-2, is DAMVIQNPRYQVTQFGKPVTLSCSQTLNHNVMYWYQQKSSQAPKLLFHYYDKDFNNEADTPDNFQSRRPNTSFCFLDIRSPGLGDTAMYLCATSQSGGFGTGELFFGEGSRLTVL.

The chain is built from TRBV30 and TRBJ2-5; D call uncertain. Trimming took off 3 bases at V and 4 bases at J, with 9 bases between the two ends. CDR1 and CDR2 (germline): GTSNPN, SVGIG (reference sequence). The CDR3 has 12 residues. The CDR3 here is CAWRSVGETQYF. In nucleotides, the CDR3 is TGTGCCTGGAGATCAGTTGGAGAGACCCAGTACTTC.

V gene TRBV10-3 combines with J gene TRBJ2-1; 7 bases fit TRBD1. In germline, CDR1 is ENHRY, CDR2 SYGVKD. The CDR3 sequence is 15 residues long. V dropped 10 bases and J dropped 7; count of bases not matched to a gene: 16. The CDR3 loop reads CATIQGRPEVNEQFF. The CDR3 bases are TGTGCCACCATACAGGGGCGCCCCGAAGTGAATGAGCAGTTCTTC.

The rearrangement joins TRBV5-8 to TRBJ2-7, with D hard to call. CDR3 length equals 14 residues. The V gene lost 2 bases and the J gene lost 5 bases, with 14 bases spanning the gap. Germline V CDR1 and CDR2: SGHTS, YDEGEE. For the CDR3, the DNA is TGTGCCAGCAGCTTCGGTCGACTGCGCCACGAGCAGTACTTC. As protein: CASSFGRLRHEQYF.

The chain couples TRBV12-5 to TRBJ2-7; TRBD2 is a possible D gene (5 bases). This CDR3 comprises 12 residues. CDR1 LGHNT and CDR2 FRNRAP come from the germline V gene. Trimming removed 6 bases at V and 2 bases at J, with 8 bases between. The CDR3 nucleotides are TGTGCTAGTGGACCTAGCCCCTACGAGCAGTACTTC. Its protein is CASGPSPYEQYF.

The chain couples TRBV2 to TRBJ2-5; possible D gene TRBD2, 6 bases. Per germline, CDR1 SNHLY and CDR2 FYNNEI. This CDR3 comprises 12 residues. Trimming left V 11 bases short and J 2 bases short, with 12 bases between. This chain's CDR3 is CASGTPQETQYF. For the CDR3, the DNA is TGTGCCTCCGGGACTCCTCAAGAGACCCAGTACTTC.

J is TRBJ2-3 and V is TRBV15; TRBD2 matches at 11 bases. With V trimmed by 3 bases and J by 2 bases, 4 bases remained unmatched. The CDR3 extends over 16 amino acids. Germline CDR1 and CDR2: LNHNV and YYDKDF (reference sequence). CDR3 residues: CATSSQLAGVTDTQYF. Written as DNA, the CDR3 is TGTGCCACCAGCAGCCAACTAGCGGGGGTCACAGATACGCAGTATTTT. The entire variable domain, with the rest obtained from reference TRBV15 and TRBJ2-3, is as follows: DAMVIQNPRYQVTQFGKPVTLSCSQTLNHNVMYWYQQKSSQAPKLLFHYYDKDFNNEADTPDNFQSRRPNTSFCFLDIRSPGLGDTAMYLCATSSQLAGVTDTQYFGPGTRLTVL.

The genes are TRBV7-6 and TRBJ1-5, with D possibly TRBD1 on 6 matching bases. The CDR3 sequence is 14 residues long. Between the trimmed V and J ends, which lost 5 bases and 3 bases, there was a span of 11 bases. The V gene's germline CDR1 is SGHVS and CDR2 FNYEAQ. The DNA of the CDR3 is TGTGCCAGCAGCCTAACAGGGCCCAATCAGCCCCAGCATTTT. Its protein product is CASSLTGPNQPQHF. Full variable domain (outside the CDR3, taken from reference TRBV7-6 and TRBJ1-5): GAGVSQSPRYKVTKRGQDVALRCDPISGHVSLYWYRQALGQGPEFLTYFNYEAQQDKSGLPNDRFSAERPEGSISTLTIQRTEQRDSAMYRCASSLTGPNQPQHFGDGTRLSIL.

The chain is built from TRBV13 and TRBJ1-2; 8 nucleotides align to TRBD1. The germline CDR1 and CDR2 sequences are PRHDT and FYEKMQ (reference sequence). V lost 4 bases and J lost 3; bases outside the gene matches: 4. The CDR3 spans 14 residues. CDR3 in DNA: TGTGCCAGCAGCTCACGGACAGGGTACTATGGCTACACCTTC. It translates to CASSSRTGYYGYTF.

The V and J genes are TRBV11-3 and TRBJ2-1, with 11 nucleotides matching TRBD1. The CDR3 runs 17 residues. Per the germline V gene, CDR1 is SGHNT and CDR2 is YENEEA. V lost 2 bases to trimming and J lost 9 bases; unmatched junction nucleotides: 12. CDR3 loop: CASSLIGTGGREGEQFF. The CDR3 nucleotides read TGTGCCAGCAGCTTAATCGGGACAGGGGGTCGGGAGGGTGAGCAGTTCTTC.

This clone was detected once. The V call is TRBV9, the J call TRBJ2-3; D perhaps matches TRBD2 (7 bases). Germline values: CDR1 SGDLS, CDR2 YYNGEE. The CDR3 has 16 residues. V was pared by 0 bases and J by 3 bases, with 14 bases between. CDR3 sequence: CASSVERGGVTDTQYF. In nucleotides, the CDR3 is TGTGCCAGCAGCGTAGAGAGGGGGGGGGTGACAGATACGCAGTATTTT. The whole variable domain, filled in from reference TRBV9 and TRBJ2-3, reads DSGVTQTPKHLITATGQRVTLRCSPRSGDLSVYWYQQSLDQGLQFLIQYYNGEERAKGNILERFSAQQFPDLHSELNLSSLELGDSALYFCASSVERGGVTDTQYFGPGTRLTVL.

The CDR3 spells CASSPPPGARDTEAFF. DNA for the CDR3: TGCGCCAGCAGTCCCCCCCCAGGGGCGAGGGACACTGAAGCTTTCTTT. V gene TRBV23-1 combines with J gene TRBJ1-1; the D gene is possibly TRBD1 (6 bases). TRBV23-1 is an ORF, and what it does is uncertain. With 4 bases removed from V and 3 bases from J, the gap between germline ends came to 18 bases. This CDR3 has 16 residues.

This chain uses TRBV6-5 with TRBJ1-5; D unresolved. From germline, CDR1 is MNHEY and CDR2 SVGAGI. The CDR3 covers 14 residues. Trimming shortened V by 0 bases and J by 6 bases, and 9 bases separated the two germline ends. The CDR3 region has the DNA TGTGCCAGCAGTTACTCGGGGAGCGGTCAGCCCCAGCATTTT. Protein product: CASSYSGSGQPQHF.

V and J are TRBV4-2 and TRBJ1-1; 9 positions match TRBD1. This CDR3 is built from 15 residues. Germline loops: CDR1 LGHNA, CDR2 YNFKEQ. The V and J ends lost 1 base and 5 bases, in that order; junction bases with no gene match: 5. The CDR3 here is CASSQVSTGGTEAFF. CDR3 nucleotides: TGTGCCAGCAGCCAAGTCTCGACAGGGGGGACTGAAGCTTTCTTT.